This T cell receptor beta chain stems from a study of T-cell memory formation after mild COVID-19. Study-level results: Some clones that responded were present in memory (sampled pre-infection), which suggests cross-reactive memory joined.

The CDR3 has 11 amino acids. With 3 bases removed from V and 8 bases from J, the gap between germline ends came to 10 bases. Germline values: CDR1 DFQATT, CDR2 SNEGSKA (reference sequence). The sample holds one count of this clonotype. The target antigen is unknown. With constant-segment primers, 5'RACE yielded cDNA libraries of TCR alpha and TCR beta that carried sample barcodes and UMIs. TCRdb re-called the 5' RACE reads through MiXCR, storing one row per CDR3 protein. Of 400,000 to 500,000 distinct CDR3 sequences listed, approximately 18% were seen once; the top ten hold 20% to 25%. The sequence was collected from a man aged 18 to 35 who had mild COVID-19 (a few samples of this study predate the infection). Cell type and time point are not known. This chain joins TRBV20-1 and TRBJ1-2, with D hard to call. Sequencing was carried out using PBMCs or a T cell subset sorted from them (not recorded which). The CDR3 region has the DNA TGCAGTGCTAGTCGCGGTGAGGGCTACACCTTC. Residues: CSASRGEGYTF.